The 16 T cell receptor beta chains below all came from one sample that was sequenced in a study of identical twins. MiXCR, applied by TCRdb to the 5' RACE reads, yields one record per CDR3 protein. The sample contains a few hundred thousand distinct CDR3 sequences, under 9.5% of which appear only once. These data were also reused for a study on yellow fever vaccine responses in identical twins.

Input material: memory (CD45RO+) T cells sorted from blood. Every receptor here comes from a woman aged 18-29 years in good health.

The sample holds a few counts of this clonotype. V and J are TRBV11-3 and TRBJ2-1; a weak D match, TRBD2 (6 bases). V was pared by 0 bases and J by 3 bases, with 9 bases between. The CDR3 runs 15 residues. The germline V gene encodes CDR1 SGHNT and CDR2 YENEEA. CDR3 protein: CASSLEGGIYNEQFF. CDR3 coding DNA: TGTGCCAGCAGCTTAGAGGGCGGGATCTACAATGAGCAGTTCTTC.

This clonotype was observed at least ten times. V is TRBV24-1 and J is TRBJ2-2; no clear D gene. Trimming cost V 5 bases and J 2 bases, with 8 bases left between them. Germline V lookup: CDR1 KGHDR, CDR2 SFDVKD. There are 14 residues in the CDR3. The CDR3 bases are TGTGCCACCAGTGGAGGCGGAAACACCGGGGAGCTGTTTTTT. It encodes CATSGGGNTGELFF.

The genes are TRBV20-1 and TRBJ2-3; TRBD2 aligns across 10 bases. J was trimmed by 7 bases and V by 4 bases; bases with no gene match: 14. This CDR3 has 16 residues. CDR1 and CDR2 (germline): DFQATT, SNEGSKA (reference sequence). As DNA, the CDR3 is TGCAGTGCTATGGGAACTAGCGGGATCGATTTAAATACGCAGTATTTT. Translated: CSAMGTSGIDLNTQYF.

This clonotype turned up a few times. This chain links TRBV20-1 with TRBJ1-2; D not resolved. V gave up 0 bases and J gave up 7 bases, with 9 bases separating them. Germline CDR1 reads DFQATT; CDR2 reads SNEGSKA (reference sequence). This CDR3 is 12 amino acids long. The CDR3 DNA is TGCAGTGCTAGAGAATATAAGGGTGGCTACACCTTC. It is translated as CSAREYKGGYTF.

The chain couples TRBV6-1 to TRBJ2-1; D is ambiguous. Trimming removed 1 base at V and 8 bases at J, with 18 bases between. There are 16 residues in the CDR3. Per the germline V gene, CDR1 is MNHNS and CDR2 is SASEGT. The CDR3 spells CASSEDSRLQRDEQFF. CDR3 coding DNA: TGTGCCAGCAGTGAAGACAGCCGCCTTCAACGGGATGAGCAGTTCTTC.

This clonotype was recorded at least ten times. The rearrangement links TRBV20-1 to TRBJ1-1, with a weak D call TRBD1 (6 bases). Trimming took 3 bases from V and 4 from J, leaving 9 bases between them. Germline V lookup: CDR1 DFQATT, CDR2 SNEGSKA (reference sequence). This CDR3 has 12 residues. CDR3 in amino acids: CSARDSPTEAFF. In DNA, the CDR3 is TGCAGTGCTAGGGACAGCCCCACTGAAGCTTTCTTT.

The sample holds a few counts of this clonotype. The V call is TRBV7-2, the J call TRBJ1-2; D not resolved. The CDR3 runs 14 residues. Trimming removed 6 bases from V and 6 bases from J, with 17 bases in between. Germline V gene data show CDR1 as SGHTA and CDR2 as FQGNSA. CDR3 sequence: CASRSTTVTDGYTF. The CDR3 coding sequence is TGTGCCAGCAGATCAACCACGGTTACTGATGGCTACACCTTC.

This rearrangement joins TRBV24-1 to TRBJ2-3; possibly TRBD1 or TRBD2 for D (6 bases each). Germline V gives CDR1 KGHDR, CDR2 SFDVKD. The CDR3 contains 17 residues. Trimming left V 2 bases short and J 0 bases short, with 14 bases between. In DNA, the CDR3 is TGTGCCACCAGTGATTGGGGAGGACAGAAAAGCACAGATACGCAGTATTTT. This codes for CATSDWGGQKSTDTQYF.

This clonotype was counted a few times. The CDR3 DNA follows: TGTGCCAGCAGTACAGGGGAACGTAATGAGCAGTTCTTC. Protein: CASSTGERNEQFF. The genes are TRBV6-4 and TRBJ2-1, with 7 bases identical to TRBD1. J was trimmed by 7 bases and V by 5 bases; bases with no gene match: 5. The CDR3 is 13 residues long. In germline, CDR1 is MRHNA, CDR2 SNTAGT.

This clonotype was counted only a few times. The V gene is TRBV2, the J gene TRBJ2-5, with a possible D match to TRBD2 (6 bases). The CDR3 sequence is 14 residues long. The V gene lost 5 bases and the J gene lost 5 bases, with 15 bases spanning the gap. Germline V gene lookup returns CDR1 SNHLY and CDR2 FYNNEI. CDR3 sequence (DNA): TGTGCCAGCAGTCCGCGGGGTGGGGGGGAGACCCAGTACTTC. It yields the protein CASSPRGGGETQYF.

This clonotype was counted only a few times. The rearrangement links TRBV7-9 to TRBJ1-2; 8 nucleotides align to TRBD1. The germline V gene encodes CDR1 SEHNR and CDR2 FQNEAQ (reference sequence). The CDR3 sequence is 14 residues long. Trimming took 5 bases from V and 8 from J; bases not matched to a gene: 10. CDR3 sequence: CASSPGQGRDGYTF. CDR3 sequence (DNA): TGTGCCAGCAGCCCCGGACAGGGAAGGGACGGCTACACCTTC.

This clonotype was recorded at least ten times. J is TRBJ2-1 and V is TRBV12-3 or TRBV12-4; no firm D call. The CDR3 is 13 residues long. Between the trimmed V and J ends, which lost 4 bases and 6 bases, there was a span of 10 bases. DNA for the CDR3: TGTGCCAGCAGTTCCTATGGGCTCAATGAGCAGTTCTTC. This encodes CASSSYGLNEQFF.

On this clonotype: This may arise from a read error, as a much more abundant clone is one base away. The genes are TRBV12-3 or TRBV12-4 and TRBJ2-7; 11 bases align to TRBD2. The junction had 6 bases not matched to a gene; V was cut back by 7 bases and J by 4 bases. The CDR3 is 14 residues long. The CDR3 loop is CASKGTSGGYEQYF. CDR3 in DNA: TGTGCCAGCAAGGGGACTAGCGGAGGGTACGAGCAGTACTTC.

This clonotype occurred a few times. The chain is built from TRBV20-1 and TRBJ2-4; perhaps TRBD1 as D (5 bases). Per germline, CDR1 DFQATT and CDR2 SNEGSKA (reference sequence). The CDR3 has 12 amino acids. Trimming left V 3 bases short and J 7 bases short, with 10 bases between. The DNA of the CDR3 is TGCAGTGCTAGGTCAGGGTCCAACATTCAGTACTTC. Encoded protein: CSARSGSNIQYF.

This clonotype was recorded many times. The J gene is TRBJ1-5, the V gene TRBV7-2; D not resolved. CDR3 size: 13 residues. Trimming removed 8 bases from V and 2 bases from J, with 10 bases in between. CDR1 is SGHTA and CDR2 is FQGNSA in the germline V gene. CDR3: CASDHTGNQPQHF. DNA for the CDR3: TGTGCCAGCGACCACACGGGCAATCAGCCCCAGCATTTT.

The chain is built from TRBV19 and TRBJ2-7; no clear D. From germline, CDR1 is LNHDA and CDR2 SQIVND (reference sequence). V was trimmed by 1 base and J by 10 bases, leaving 8 bases between them. The CDR3 length is 11 residues. The CDR3 sequence is CASSIGPEQYF. Here the CDR3 DNA reads TGTGCCAGTAGTATAGGGCCAGAACAGTACTTC.